This T cell receptor beta chain was retrieved from a study of Ad26.COV2.S vaccination and SARS-CoV-2 variants. Points from the study as a whole: Vaccinees displayed broader spike-specific TCR repertoires than placebo recipients. Substantial breadth was reportedly displayed by spike-specific CD8+ and CD4+ T cell responses after vaccination.

Repertoires were generated with immunoSEQ multiplex PCR, while TCRdb's copy carries only in-frame clones and drops some. The table includes around 300,000 clones, about nine tenths detected once. Worth noting for this clone: Its cognate antigen is unknown.

The CDR3 is 13 amino acids. Trimming took 3 bases from V and 6 from J; bases not matched to a gene: 4. Germline V gives CDR1 SGHNT, CDR2 YYREEE (reference sequence). Sample treatment: 19 received Ad26.COV2.S at low or high dose, single or two shots; roughly 5 received placebo; per-sample allocation not given. It was on day 63 after the first vaccine or placebo injection that samples were taken. Built on an Ad26 vector, the vaccine expressed Wuhan-strain SARS-CoV-2 spike. Sequences were derived from peripheral blood, sampled in a trial of Ad26.COV2.S vaccine versus placebo. The V call is TRBV5-4, the J call TRBJ1-2; 8 bases are a match to TRBD1. The sequence derives from a person between 18 and 65 years old who received the Ad26.COV2.S COVID-19 vaccine or a placebo. CDR3 sequence (DNA): TGTGCCAGCAGCTCATACAGGGGGGATGGCTACACCTTC. It is translated as CASSSYRGDGYTF.